The 28 T cell receptor beta chains below were found in one sample sequenced in a study of blood T cells in healthy people across ages. A second about 6 to 12 cycle PCR used barcoded and J-beta primers. One entry per CDR3 protein results from TCRdb running MiXCR on the 5' RACE reads. The table shows some 880,000 distinct CDR3 sequences, with around 36% occurring only once. Sequencing was carried out using blood. These receptors all stem from a man aged 18 to 35 in good health.

This clonotype was seen only a few times. This chain connects TRBV4-3 to TRBJ1-2; D unresolved. Germline CDR1 and CDR2: LGHNA and YSLEER. V lost 1 base to trimming and J lost 7 bases, with 13 bases between them. The CDR3 runs to 14 residues. The CDR3 DNA sequence: TGCGCCAGCAGCCAAGCCCTCCCCCCCGTTGGCTACACCTTC. Translation: CASSQALPPVGYTF.

The chain's CDR3 is CASSSRDMRNTEAFF. In DNA, the CDR3 is TGCGCCAGCAGCTCGCGGGACATGAGGAACACTGAAGCTTTCTTT. The chain couples TRBV5-1 to TRBJ1-1, with D possibly matching TRBD1 (6 bases). The CDR3 length is 15 residues. The ends were cut back, 3 bases at V and 1 base at J, with 13 bases in the middle. The germline V gene has CDR1 SGHRS and CDR2 YFSETQ.

There are a few counts of this clonotype. V usage is TRBV4-2 and J usage is TRBJ1-2; D is uncertain. This CDR3 comprises 13 residues. From germline, CDR1 is LGHNA and CDR2 YNFKEQ. V dropped 2 bases and J dropped 5 bases, with 9 bases sitting between them. The CDR3 DNA sequence: TGTGCCAGCAGCCAAAAACCCTTGTATGGCTACACCTTC. Its translation: CASSQKPLYGYTF.

On this clonotype itself: Germline and junction disagree at one end, which may indicate a read error. The rearrangement joins TRBV29-1 to TRBJ2-3, with a possible D match to TRBD2 (6 bases). Germline values: CDR1 SQVTM, CDR2 ANQGSEA. The CDR3 contains 15 residues. The DNA of the CDR3 is TGCAGCGTCCGGCGTAGGCGGGGAAGCACAGATACGCGGTATTTT. Translated: CSVRRRRGSTDTRYF.

The V and J genes are TRBV19 and TRBJ2-1; D is uncertain. The CDR3 contains 14 residues. Germline assignment: CDR1 LNHDA and CDR2 SQIVND (reference sequence). Trimming took off 4 bases at V and 10 bases at J, with 17 bases between the two ends. The CDR3 sequence: CASSSGGGGGEQFF. Here the CDR3 DNA reads TGTGCCAGTAGTAGTGGCGGCGGCGGCGGCGAGCAGTTCTTC.

In regard to this clonotype: This clone may be a read error of a much larger clone one base away. The CDR3 here is CASSLAQRGHNKQFF. CDR3 nucleotides: TGTGCCAGCAGTTTGGCCCAGCGGGGGCACAATAAGCAGTTCTTC. The chain combines TRBV28 with TRBJ2-1, with 8 positions matching TRBD2. The CDR3 runs 15 residues. The V gene's germline CDR1 is MDHEN and CDR2 SYDVKM.

V usage is TRBV4-2 and J usage is TRBJ2-1; 9 bases fit TRBD2. Germline V gene sequence: CDR1 LGHNA, CDR2 YNFKEQ. The CDR3 has 16 amino acids. Trimming cost V 5 bases and J 1 base; bases outside gene matches: 6. The CDR3 bases are TGTGCCAGCAGCTCCGCCAGCGGGGGGTCCTACAATGAGCAGTTCTTC. Residues: CASSSASGGSYNEQFF.

V is TRBV20-1 and J is TRBJ2-2, with 7 bases aligning to TRBD1. From germline, CDR1 is DFQATT and CDR2 SNEGSKA (reference sequence). This CDR3 contains 14 residues. The CDR3 DNA reads TGCAGCGCTCAAGGCAGGGGGATCACCGGGGAGCTGTTTTTT. Protein: CSAQGRGITGELFF.

This clonotype has a count of ten or more. The V gene is TRBV9, the J gene TRBJ2-3; 8 bases fit TRBD1. V gave up 6 bases and J gave up 1 base; unmatched junction bases: 7. The V gene's germline CDR1 is SGDLS and CDR2 YYNGEE. The CDR3 has 15 residues. The CDR3 sequence is CASTPGTGRTDTQYF. CDR3 sequence (DNA): TGTGCCAGCACCCCCGGGACAGGTCGCACAGATACGCAGTATTTT. The variable domain in full, with the rest retrieved from reference TRBV9 and TRBJ2-3, is DSGVTQTPKHLITATGQRVTLRCSPRSGDLSVYWYQQSLDQGLQFLIQYYNGEERAKGNILERFSAQQFPDLHSELNLSSLELGDSALYFCASTPGTGRTDTQYFGPGTRLTVL.

This clonotype was seen only once. The rearrangement joins TRBV21-1 to TRBJ2-2; the table's D call, TRBD1, has no DNA check behind it. TRBV21-1 is a recognized pseudogene. The CDR3 spans 16 residues. CDR3: CASSKEDRGCTGELFF. Written as DNA, the CDR3 is TGTGCCAGCAGCAAAGAGGACAGGGGATGCACCGGGGAGCTGTTTTTT.

CDR3 region: CASSHHGQNMNTEAFF. The CDR3 nucleotides are TGCGCCAGCAGCCACCACGGACAGAATATGAACACTGAAGCTTTCTTT. The rearrangement links TRBV4-1 to TRBJ1-1; D possibly corresponds to TRBD1 (6 bases). This CDR3 is 16 amino acids long. Germline V gene sequence: CDR1 MGHRA, CDR2 YSYEKL. The V end was cut by 3 bases, the J end by 0 bases, with 14 bases between.

This clonotype was seen more than once but under ten times. The rearrangement links TRBV24-1 to TRBJ2-3; D call uncertain. There are 16 residues in the CDR3. Germline V gene sequence: CDR1 KGHDR, CDR2 SFDVKD. Trimming left V 2 bases short and J 4 bases short, with 15 bases between. The CDR3 region is CATSDSTIGGADTQYF. For the CDR3, the DNA is TGTGCCACCAGTGATTCAACTATAGGTGGTGCAGATACGCAGTATTTT.

V and J are TRBV5-1 and TRBJ1-2; no definite D call. The V gene lost 2 bases and the J gene lost 0 bases, with 11 bases spanning the gap. The CDR3 spans 15 residues. CDR1 is SGHRS, CDR2 YFSETQ, per germline. CDR3 coding DNA: TGCGCCAGCAGCTTTGCTCCCGGTTCTAACTATGGCTACACCTTC. This sequence encodes CASSFAPGSNYGYTF.

The V call is TRBV7-3, the J call TRBJ2-7; D is possibly TRBD1 or TRBD2 (6 bases each). The ends were cut back, 2 bases at V and 7 bases at J, with 21 bases in the middle. The CDR3 is made up of 16 amino acids. Germline V lookup: CDR1 SGHTA, CDR2 FQGTGA. This CDR3 reads CASSLWPGAAYNEQYF. The CDR3 coding sequence is TGTGCCAGCAGCTTATGGCCGGGGGCCGCCTACAATGAGCAGTACTTC. Based on the CDR3 plus reference TRBV7-3 and TRBJ2-7, the full variable domain is GAGVSQTPSNKVTEKGKYVELRCDPISGHTALYWYRQSLGQGPEFLIYFQGTGAADDSGLPNDRFFAVRPEGSVSTLKIQRTERGDSAVYLCASSLWPGAAYNEQYFGPGTRLTVT.

The V and J genes are TRBV29-1 and TRBJ2-1, with D hard to call. Near its end, the DNA agrees better with TRBJ2-7, so the J call may be wrong. Germline CDR1 SQVTM, CDR2 ANQGSEA. The CDR3 covers 14 residues. The CDR3 sequence: CSVQADRSYNEQYF. As DNA, the CDR3 is TGCAGCGTACAAGCCGACCGCTCCTACAATGAGCAGTACTTC.

The table lists this clonotype with a few counts. This chain uses TRBV7-2 with TRBJ2-4; 11 bases agree with TRBD2. The germline gives CDR1 SGHTA, CDR2 FQGNSA. There are 20 residues in the CDR3. The J segment lost 0 bases and the V segment lost 1 base, leaving 11 bases of the junction unmatched. The CDR3 sequence: CASSLVALAGGPLAKNIQYF. The CDR3 bases are TGTGCCAGCAGCTTAGTTGCGCTAGCGGGGGGCCCCTTAGCCAAAAACATTCAGTACTTC.

This clonotype was detected many times. The chain joins TRBV7-2 to TRBJ2-3; D is unclear. V was clipped by 1 base and J by 2 bases, with 7 bases between them. CDR3 length equals 14 residues. Germline values: CDR1 SGHTA, CDR2 FQGNSA. The CDR3 sequence is CASSLDGNTDTQYF. DNA of the CDR3: TGTGCCAGCAGCTTAGACGGTAACACAGATACGCAGTATTTT.

The chain uses TRBV6-5 and TRBJ2-5; 10 bases agree with TRBD2. The CDR3 is made up of 13 amino acids. V gave up 8 bases and J gave up 11 bases; unmatched junction bases: 11. CDR1 is MNHEY and CDR2 is SVGAGI in the germline V gene. The CDR3 DNA sequence: TGTGCCAGCGGAATAGCGGGGGGCAATGAGCAGTACTTC. As protein: CASGIAGGNEQYF.

The chain recombines TRBV9 with TRBJ2-1, with 7 bases aligning to TRBD1. Germline loops: CDR1 SGDLS, CDR2 YYNGEE. The CDR3 runs 15 residues. Trimming cost V 3 bases and J 7 bases; bases outside gene matches: 10. CDR3 DNA sequence: TGTGCCAGCAGCGAGTTTCAGGGGGTCGGAAATGAGCAGTTCTTC. Its translation: CASSEFQGVGNEQFF. Complete variable domain (other parts from reference TRBV9 and TRBJ2-1): DSGVTQTPKHLITATGQRVTLRCSPRSGDLSVYWYQQSLDQGLQFLIQYYNGEERAKGNILERFSAQQFPDLHSELNLSSLELGDSALYFCASSEFQGVGNEQFFGPGTRLTVL.

This clonotype was picked up many times. The CDR3 bases are TGTGCCAGCAGCCAATTGGGACTATCGGAGACCCAGTACTTC. Protein sequence: CASSQLGLSETQYF. The V and J genes are TRBV4-2 and TRBJ2-5; 7 bases are a match to TRBD2. Trimming at V came to 2 bases and at J to 5 bases, leaving 5 bases not matched to a gene. This CDR3 has 14 amino acids. Germline V lookup: CDR1 LGHNA, CDR2 YNFKEQ.

V and J are TRBV24-1 and TRBJ2-3; 7 positions match TRBD1. Germline CDR1 and CDR2: KGHDR and SFDVKD. There are 15 residues in the CDR3. Trimming removed 7 bases from V and 0 bases from J; junction bases left unmatched: 6. This CDR3 reads CATRPRQGSTDTQYF. The CDR3 DNA is TGTGCCACCAGGCCCCGACAGGGTAGCACAGATACGCAGTATTTT.

This clonotype was observed many times. This chain links TRBV28 with TRBJ2-3; TRBD2 agrees at 8 bases. Germline V lookup: CDR1 MDHEN, CDR2 SYDVKM. V lost 7 bases, J lost 2 bases, and 5 bases stayed unmatched. The CDR3 has 14 amino acids. As DNA, the CDR3 is TGTGCCAGCACCCCGGGGGGGCTCACAGATACGCAGTATTTT. As protein: CASTPGGLTDTQYF.

This clonotype was observed once. This sequence may be a read error, since a much larger clone differs from it by one base. V and J are TRBV7-2 and TRBJ1-2, with D possibly TRBD1 on 5 matching bases. The CDR3 is made up of 12 amino acids. V lost 3 bases to trimming and J lost 8 bases, with 10 bases between them. Per germline, CDR1 SGHTA and CDR2 FQGNSA. The CDR3 coding sequence is TGTGCCAGCAGCTTCCGGGGGATGGGCTACACCTTC. Translation: CASSFRGMGYTF.

This clonotype has only a few counts. The J gene is TRBJ2-1, the V gene TRBV6-5, with D possibly TRBD1 on 5 matching bases. The V end lost 0 bases, the J end lost 6 bases, and 9 bases lay between the germline ends. CDR1 is MNHEY and CDR2 is SVGAGI in the germline V gene. The CDR3 is made up of 14 amino acids. The CDR3 region has the DNA TGTGCCAGCAGTTACTCGACCCAGGGCAATGAGCAGTTCTTC. Residues: CASSYSTQGNEQFF.

This clonotype was recorded at least ten times. The chain combines TRBV18 with TRBJ2-7; unclear D gene. Between the trimmed V and J ends, which lost 4 bases and 2 bases, there was a span of 12 bases. This CDR3 comprises 14 residues. The germline CDR1 and CDR2 sequences are KGHSH and LQKENI. The CDR3 reads CASSRGPGAYEQYF. CDR3 DNA: TGTGCCAGCTCACGCGGCCCCGGAGCCTACGAGCAGTACTTC. Drawing the rest from reference TRBV18 and TRBJ2-7, the complete variable domain is NAGVMQNPRHLVRRRGQEARLRCSPMKGHSHVYWYRQLPEEGLKFMVYLQKENIIDESGMPKERFSAEFPKEGPSILRIQQVVRGDSAAYFCASSRGPGAYEQYFGPGTRLTVT.

This rearrangement joins TRBV7-2 to TRBJ2-1; TRBD2 matches at 8 bases. The CDR3 consists of 15 residues. CDR1 SGHTA and CDR2 FQGNSA come from the germline V gene. V trimming: 0 bases; J trimming: 6 bases; junction bases outside the gene matches: 4. The CDR3 DNA is TGTGCCAGCAGCTTAGCTAGCGGGGAAATCAATGAGCAGTTCTTC. Translation gives CASSLASGEINEQFF.

Remarks on this clonotype: A clone one base away is much larger, so this may be a read error. The chain combines TRBV28 with TRBJ2-5; D possibly corresponds to TRBD1 (6 bases). V gave up 4 bases and J gave up 11 bases, with 23 bases separating them. Germline V lookup: CDR1 MDHEN, CDR2 SYDVKM. CDR3 size: 15 residues. The CDR3 loop reads CASSSPGTPYNEQYF. CDR3 bases: TGTGCCAGCAGTTCTCCCGGGACACCGTACAATGAGCAGTACTTC.

This clonotype was recorded at least ten times. V usage is TRBV6-6 and J usage is TRBJ2-1; unclear D gene. The V gene's germline CDR1 is MNHNY and CDR2 SVGAGI (reference sequence). The CDR3 length is 14 residues. The V end lost 5 bases, the J end lost 5 bases, and 13 bases lay between the germline ends. Here the CDR3 DNA reads TGTGCCAGCAGTACCCTCGGTGGGGACAATGAGCAGTTCTTC. This sequence encodes CASSTLGGDNEQFF.